A selection of T cell receptor beta chains follows, all from one sample in a study of T cell clonotyping in hematopoietic cell transplantation. TCRdb keeps only in-frame clones here, not all; method: immunoSEQ multiplex PCR. The table records about 76,000 clones, 95% to 97% of them present only once. The sample was peripheral blood mononuclear cells, taken before stem cell transplant. Source of these receptors: a woman aged 50 to 65 with acute myeloid leukemia. Some clones in this sample may be carry-over from other donors' samples. The CDR3 runs from the conserved cysteine through the conserved F or W. A D gene is named only where the DNA matches it firmly.

D gene	V gene	J gene	CDR3 protein
TRBD1	TRBV30	TRBJ1-2	CAWRATGIPGYTF
TRBD1	TRBV7-3	TRBJ2-7	CASSSDRGEQYF
.	TRBV28	TRBJ1-5	CASSSFDDSNQPQHF
.	TRBV19	TRBJ1-3	CATRASHSGNTIYF
.	TRBV30	TRBJ1-4	CAWSVTTEKLFF
.	TRBV6-5	TRBJ1-1	CASSYSWGLVFTEAFF
TRBD2	TRBV27	TRBJ2-7	CASRGLAGSKDAYEQYF
.	TRBV19	TRBJ2-5	CASSIGRAGFQETQYF
.	TRBV19	TRBJ2-7	CASSIGPTYEQYF
.	TRBV5-6	TRBJ2-7	CASSYLASNYEQYF
.	TRBV9	TRBJ1-1	CASSVVSNTEAFF
.	TRBV6-5	TRBJ1-4	CASSYSGAPTNEKLFF
.	TRBV5-8	TRBJ1-2	CASGSLGARGYTF
TRBD1	TRBV25-1	TRBJ2-5	CASRIGQGGLRETQYF
TRBD2	TRBV5-1	TRBJ2-2	CASSLARTSGGAITGELFF
.	TRBV25-1	TRBJ1-1	CASSERGRKGRTEAFF
TRBD2	TRBV5-6	TRBJ2-1	CASSQGLALYNEQFF
.	TRBV28	TRBJ1-5	CASIVTGNQPQHF
.	TRBV29-1	TRBJ1-2	CSVAQGFGYGYTF
.	TRBV7-3	TRBJ1-1	CASSSGTVNTEAFF
.	TRBV29-1	TRBJ2-7	CSVVRALGNEQYF
.	TRBV27	TRBJ2-2	CASSLVRIRGPGELFF
.	TRBV6-6	TRBJ2-7	CASRAATYEQYF
.	TRBV19	TRBJ1-2	CASSIDSYGYTF
TRBD1	TRBV7-2	TRBJ1-1	CASSLSQGTEAFF
.	TRBV19	TRBJ1-1	CASSPAGRTEAFF
TRBD2	TRBV6-5	TRBJ2-1	CASRISGETYNEQFF
.	TRBV30	TRBJ1-1	CAWSVLGNAFF
.	TRBV6-6	TRBJ2-7	CASSEALGRPEQYF
.	TRBV6-6	TRBJ2-7	CASSFGSRFEQYF
.	TRBV7-3	TRBJ1-1	CASSQGGGLGTEAFF
.	TRBV6-6	TRBJ1-6	CASSYSSRDSSPLHF
.	TRBV6-5	TRBJ2-4	CASRRPSGPGNIQYF